This entry features one TCR beta chain sequence. The antigen is not known. This sample was taken from a study of T cell responses to AZD1222 COVID-19 vaccine. The germline CDR1 and CDR2 sequences are GTSNPN and SVGIG (reference sequence). The CDR3 runs to 11 residues. V gave up 5 bases and J gave up 3 bases; unmatched junction bases: 1. Study results and caveats: Spike-specific TCR depth and breadth grew after two AZD1222 doses. Donors, mostly white British, included more females; clonal diversity was possibly underestimated.

The table came from immunoSEQ multiplex PCR; TCRdb's copy has only in-frame clones and leaves some out. The sample contains 90,000 to 150,000 clones, 70% to 90% of which appear only once. The receptor comes from an adult in good health. The sample here was peripheral blood, taken on day 0 of AZD1222 vaccination. The genes are TRBV30 and TRBJ2-7; 7 bases agree with TRBD1. The CDR3 reads CAWGQDYEQYF. CDR3 DNA sequence: TGTGCCTGGGGACAGGACTACGAGCAGTACTTC. The full variable domain, with the rest looked up from reference TRBV30 and TRBJ2-7, is SQTIHQWPATLVQPVGSPLSLECTVEGTSNPNLYWYRQAAGRGLQLLFYSVGIGQISSEVPQNLSASRPQDRQFILSSKKLLLSDSGFYLCAWGQDYEQYFGPGTRLTVT.